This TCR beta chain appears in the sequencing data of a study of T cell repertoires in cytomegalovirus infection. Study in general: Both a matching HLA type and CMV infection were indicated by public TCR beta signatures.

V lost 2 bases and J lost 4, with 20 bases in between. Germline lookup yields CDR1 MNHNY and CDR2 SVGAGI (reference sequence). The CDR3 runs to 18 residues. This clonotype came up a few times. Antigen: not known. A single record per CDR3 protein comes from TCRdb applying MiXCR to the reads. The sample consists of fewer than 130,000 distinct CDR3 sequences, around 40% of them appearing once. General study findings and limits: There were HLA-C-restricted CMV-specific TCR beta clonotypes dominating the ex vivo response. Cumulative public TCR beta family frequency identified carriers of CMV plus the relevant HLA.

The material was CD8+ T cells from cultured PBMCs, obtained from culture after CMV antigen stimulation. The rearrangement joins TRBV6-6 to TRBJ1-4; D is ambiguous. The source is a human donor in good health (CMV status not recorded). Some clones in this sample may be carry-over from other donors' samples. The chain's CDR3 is CASSYDRIPATFNEKLFF. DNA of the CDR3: TGTGCCAGCAGTTACGATCGTATCCCCGCAACCTTTAATGAAAAACTGTTTTTT.